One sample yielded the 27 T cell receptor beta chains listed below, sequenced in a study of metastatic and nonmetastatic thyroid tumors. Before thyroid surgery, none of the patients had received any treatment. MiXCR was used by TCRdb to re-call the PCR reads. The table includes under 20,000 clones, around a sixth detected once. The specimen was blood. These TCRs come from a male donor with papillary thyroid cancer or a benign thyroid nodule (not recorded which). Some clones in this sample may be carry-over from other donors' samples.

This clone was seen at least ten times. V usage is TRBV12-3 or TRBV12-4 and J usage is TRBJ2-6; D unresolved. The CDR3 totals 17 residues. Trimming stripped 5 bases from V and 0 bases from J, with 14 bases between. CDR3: CASSKVQPGSGANVLTF. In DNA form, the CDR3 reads TGTGCCAGCAGTAAGGTACAGCCTGGCTCTGGGGCCAACGTCCTGACTTTC.

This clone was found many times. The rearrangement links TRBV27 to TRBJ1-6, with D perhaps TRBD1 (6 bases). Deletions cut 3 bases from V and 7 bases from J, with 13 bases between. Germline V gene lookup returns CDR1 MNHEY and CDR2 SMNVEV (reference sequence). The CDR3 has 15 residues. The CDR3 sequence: CASSFRNRENSPLHF. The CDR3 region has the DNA TGTGCCAGCAGTTTTCGAAACAGGGAGAATTCACCCCTCCACTTT.

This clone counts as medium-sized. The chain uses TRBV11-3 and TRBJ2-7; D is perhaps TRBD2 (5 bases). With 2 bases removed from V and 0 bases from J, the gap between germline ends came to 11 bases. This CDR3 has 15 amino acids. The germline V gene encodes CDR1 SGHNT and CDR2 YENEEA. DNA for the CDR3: TGTGCCAGCAGCTTATTGGGGAGTAGCTCCTACGAGCAGTACTTC. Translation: CASSLLGSSSYEQYF.

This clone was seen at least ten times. This chain's CDR3 is CASSHQGERYTGELFF. CDR3 in DNA: TGTGCCAGCAGTCATCAAGGGGAGAGGTACACCGGGGAGCTGTTTTTT. The rearrangement joins TRBV6-1 to TRBJ2-2; D possibly matches TRBD1 or TRBD2 (5 bases each). Germline V gene sequence: CDR1 MNHNS, CDR2 SASEGT. This CDR3 has 16 residues. V was pared by 5 bases and J by 3 bases, with 16 bases between.

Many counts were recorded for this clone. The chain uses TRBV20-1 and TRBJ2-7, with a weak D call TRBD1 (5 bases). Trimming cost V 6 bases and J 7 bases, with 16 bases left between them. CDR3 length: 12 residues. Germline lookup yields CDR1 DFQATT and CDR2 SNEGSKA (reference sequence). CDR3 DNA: TGCAGTGCAAGGGGTCAAATGTGGGAGCAGTACTTC. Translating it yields CSARGQMWEQYF.

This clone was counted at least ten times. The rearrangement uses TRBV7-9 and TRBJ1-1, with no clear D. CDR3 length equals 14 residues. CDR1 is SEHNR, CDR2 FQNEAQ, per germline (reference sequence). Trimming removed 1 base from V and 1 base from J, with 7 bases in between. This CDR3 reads CASSLGHSNTEAFF. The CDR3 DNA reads TGTGCCAGCAGCTTAGGGCATTCGAACACTGAAGCTTTCTTT.

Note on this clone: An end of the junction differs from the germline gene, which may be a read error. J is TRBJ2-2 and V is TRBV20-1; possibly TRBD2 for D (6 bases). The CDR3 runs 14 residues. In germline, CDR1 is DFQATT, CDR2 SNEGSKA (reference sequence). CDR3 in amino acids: CGARRQSATGGLFF. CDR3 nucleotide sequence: TGCGGTGCTAGAAGACAGTCTGCCACCGGGGGGCTGTTTTTT.

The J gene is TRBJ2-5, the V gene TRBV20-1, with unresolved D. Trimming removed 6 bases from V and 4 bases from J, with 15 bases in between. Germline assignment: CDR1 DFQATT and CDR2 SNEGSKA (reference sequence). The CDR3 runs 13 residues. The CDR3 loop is CSANGWVAETQYF. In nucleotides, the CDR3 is TGCAGTGCAAATGGTTGGGTGGCAGAGACCCAGTACTTC.

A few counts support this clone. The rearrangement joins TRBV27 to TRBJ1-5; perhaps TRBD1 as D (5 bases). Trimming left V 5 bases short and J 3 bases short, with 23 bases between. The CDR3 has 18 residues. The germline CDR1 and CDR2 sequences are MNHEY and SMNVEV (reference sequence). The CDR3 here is CASSPLFGREVDNQPQHF. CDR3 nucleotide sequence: TGTGCCAGCAGTCCCCTTTTCGGCAGGGAAGTCGACAATCAGCCCCAGCATTTT.

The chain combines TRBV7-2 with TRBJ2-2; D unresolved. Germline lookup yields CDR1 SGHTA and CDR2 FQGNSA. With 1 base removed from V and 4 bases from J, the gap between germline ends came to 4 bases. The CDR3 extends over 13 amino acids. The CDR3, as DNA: TGTGCCAGCAGCTTAGTGACCACCGGGGAGCTGTTTTTT. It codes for CASSLVTTGELFF.

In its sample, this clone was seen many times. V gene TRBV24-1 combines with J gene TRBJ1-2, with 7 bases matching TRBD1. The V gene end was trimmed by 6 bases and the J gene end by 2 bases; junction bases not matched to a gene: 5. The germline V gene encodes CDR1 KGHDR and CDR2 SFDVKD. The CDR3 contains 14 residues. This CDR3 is CATSRGQTNYGYTF. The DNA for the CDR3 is TGTGCCACCAGTCGGGGACAGACCAACTATGGCTACACCTTC.

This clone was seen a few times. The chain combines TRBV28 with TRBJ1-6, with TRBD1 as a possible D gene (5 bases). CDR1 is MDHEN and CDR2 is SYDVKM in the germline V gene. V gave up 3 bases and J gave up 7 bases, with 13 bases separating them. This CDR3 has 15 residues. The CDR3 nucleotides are TGTGCCAGCAGTTTTAGGGGACTGCTGAATTCACCCCTCCACTTT. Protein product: CASSFRGLLNSPLHF.

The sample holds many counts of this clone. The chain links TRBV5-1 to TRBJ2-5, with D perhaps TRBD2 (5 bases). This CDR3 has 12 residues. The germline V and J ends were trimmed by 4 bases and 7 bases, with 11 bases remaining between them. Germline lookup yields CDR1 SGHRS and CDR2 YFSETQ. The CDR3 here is CASSKDFGTQYF. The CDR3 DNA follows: TGCGCCAGCAGCAAGGACTTCGGGACCCAGTACTTC.

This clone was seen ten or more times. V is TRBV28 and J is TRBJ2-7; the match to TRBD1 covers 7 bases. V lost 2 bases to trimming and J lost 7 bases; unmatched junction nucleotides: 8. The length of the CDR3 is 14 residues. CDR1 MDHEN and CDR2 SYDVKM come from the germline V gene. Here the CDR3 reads CASSLIGQAREQYF. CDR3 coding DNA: TGTGCCAGCAGTTTAATAGGACAGGCGCGGGAGCAGTACTTC.

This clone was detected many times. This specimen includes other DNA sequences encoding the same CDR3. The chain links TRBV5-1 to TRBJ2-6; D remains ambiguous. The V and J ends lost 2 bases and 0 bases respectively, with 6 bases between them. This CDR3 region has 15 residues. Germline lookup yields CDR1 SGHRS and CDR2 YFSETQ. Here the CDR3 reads CASSFANSGANVLTF. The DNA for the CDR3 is TGCGCCAGCAGCTTCGCGAACTCTGGGGCCAACGTCCTGACTTTC.

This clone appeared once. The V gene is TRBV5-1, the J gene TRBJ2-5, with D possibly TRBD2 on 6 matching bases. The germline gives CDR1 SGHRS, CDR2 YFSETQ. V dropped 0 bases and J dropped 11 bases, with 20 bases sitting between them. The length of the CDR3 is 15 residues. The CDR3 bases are TGCGCCAGCAGCTTGGGGGAGGTTAACAAGAGAACACAGTACTTC. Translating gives CASSLGEVNKRTQYF. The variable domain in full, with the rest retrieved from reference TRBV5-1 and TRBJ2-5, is KAGVTQTPRYLIKTRGQQVTLSCSPISGHRSVSWYQQTPGQGLQFLFEYFSETQRNKGNFPGRFSGRQFSNSRSEMNVSTLELGDSALYLCASSLGEVNKRTQYFGPGTRLLVL.

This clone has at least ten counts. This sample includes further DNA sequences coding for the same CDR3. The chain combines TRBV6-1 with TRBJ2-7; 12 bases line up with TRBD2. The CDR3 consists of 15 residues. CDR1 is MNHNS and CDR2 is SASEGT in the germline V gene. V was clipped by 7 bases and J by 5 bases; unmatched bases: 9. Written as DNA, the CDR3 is TGTGCCAGCACATCGACCGGGACTAGCGGGCACGAGCAGTACTTC. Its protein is CASTSTGTSGHEQYF.

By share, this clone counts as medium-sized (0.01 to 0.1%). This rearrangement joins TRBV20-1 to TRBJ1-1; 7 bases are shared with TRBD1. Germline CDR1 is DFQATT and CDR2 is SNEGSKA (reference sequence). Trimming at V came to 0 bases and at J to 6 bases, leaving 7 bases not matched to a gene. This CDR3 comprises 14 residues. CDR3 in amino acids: CSARDLGTVAEAFF. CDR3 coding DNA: TGCAGTGCTAGAGATCTAGGGACAGTGGCTGAAGCTTTCTTT.

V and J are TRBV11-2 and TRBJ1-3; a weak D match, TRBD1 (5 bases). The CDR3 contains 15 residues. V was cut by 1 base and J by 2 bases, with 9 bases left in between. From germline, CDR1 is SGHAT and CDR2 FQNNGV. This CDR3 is CASSLVRVAGNTIYF. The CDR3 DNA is TGTGCCAGCAGCTTAGTCAGGGTAGCTGGAAACACCATATATTTT.

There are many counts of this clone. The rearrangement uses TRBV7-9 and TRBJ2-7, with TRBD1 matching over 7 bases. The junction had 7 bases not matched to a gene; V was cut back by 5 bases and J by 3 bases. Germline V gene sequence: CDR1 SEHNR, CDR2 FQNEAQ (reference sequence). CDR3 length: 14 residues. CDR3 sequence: CASSPTGQFYEQYF. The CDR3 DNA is TGTGCCAGCAGCCCGACAGGGCAGTTCTACGAGCAGTACTTC.

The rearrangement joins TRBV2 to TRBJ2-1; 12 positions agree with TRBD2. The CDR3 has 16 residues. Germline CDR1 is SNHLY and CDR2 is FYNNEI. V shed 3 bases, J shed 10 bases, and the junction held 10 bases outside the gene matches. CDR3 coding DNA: TGTGCCAGCAGTGAGTCTTCACTAGCGGGAGGTGGAGAGCAGTTCTTC. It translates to CASSESSLAGGGEQFF.

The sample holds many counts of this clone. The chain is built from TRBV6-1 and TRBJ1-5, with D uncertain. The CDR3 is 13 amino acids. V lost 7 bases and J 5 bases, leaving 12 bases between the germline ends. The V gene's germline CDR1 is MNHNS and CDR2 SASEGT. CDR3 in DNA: TGTGCCAGCAAGAGAGAGGGCGATCAGCCCCAGCATTTT. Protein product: CASKREGDQPQHF.

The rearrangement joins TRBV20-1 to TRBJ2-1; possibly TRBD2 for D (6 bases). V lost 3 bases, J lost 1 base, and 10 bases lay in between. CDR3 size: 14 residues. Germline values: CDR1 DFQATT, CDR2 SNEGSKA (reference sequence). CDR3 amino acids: CSARGRESYNEQFF. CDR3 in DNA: TGCAGTGCTAGGGGTCGGGAGTCCTACAATGAGCAGTTCTTC.

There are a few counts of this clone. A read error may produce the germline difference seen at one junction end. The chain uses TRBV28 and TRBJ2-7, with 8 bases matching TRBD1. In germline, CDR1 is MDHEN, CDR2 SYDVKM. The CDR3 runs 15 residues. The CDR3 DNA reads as TGTGTCAGCAGCACGTCCGGGACAGGTATTTGGGAGCAGTACTTC. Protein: CVSSTSGTGIWEQYF.

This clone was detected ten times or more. This CDR3 is CASQVAGGDTQYF. The CDR3 coding sequence is TGTGCCAGTCAGGTAGCGGGAGGAGATACGCAGTATTTT. The rearrangement uses TRBV19 and TRBJ2-3, with 10 positions matching TRBD2. V lost 8 bases to trimming and J lost 5 bases; unmatched junction nucleotides: 4. This CDR3 spans 13 amino acids. The germline V gene encodes CDR1 LNHDA and CDR2 SQIVND (reference sequence). Based on the CDR3 plus reference TRBV19 and TRBJ2-3, the full variable domain is DGGITQSPKYLFRKEGQNVTLSCEQNLNHDAMYWYRQDPGQGLRLIYYSQIVNDFQKGDIAEGYSVSREKKESFPLTVTSAQKNPTAFYLCASQVAGGDTQYFGPGTRLTVL.

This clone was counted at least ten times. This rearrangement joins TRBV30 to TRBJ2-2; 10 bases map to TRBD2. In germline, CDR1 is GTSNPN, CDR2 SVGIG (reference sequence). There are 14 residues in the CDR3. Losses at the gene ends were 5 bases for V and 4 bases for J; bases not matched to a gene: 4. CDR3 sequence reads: CAWSGLAFTGELFF. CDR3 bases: TGTGCCTGGTCGGGACTAGCGTTCACCGGGGAGCTGTTTTTT.

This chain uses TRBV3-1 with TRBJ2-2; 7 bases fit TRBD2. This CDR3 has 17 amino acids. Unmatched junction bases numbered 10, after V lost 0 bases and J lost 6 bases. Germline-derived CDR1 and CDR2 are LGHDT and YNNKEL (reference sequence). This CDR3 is CASSQDPLAAVSGELFF. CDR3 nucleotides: TGTGCCAGCAGCCAAGATCCCCTAGCGGCAGTGTCCGGGGAGCTGTTTTTT. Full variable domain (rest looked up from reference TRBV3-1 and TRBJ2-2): DTAVSQTPKYLVTQMGNDKSIKCEQNLGHDTMYWYKQDSKKFLKIMFSYNNKELIINETVPNRFSPKSPDKAHLNLHINSLELGDSAVYFCASSQDPLAAVSGELFFGEGSRLTVL.